What follows are 27 T cell receptor beta chains derived from one specimen sequenced in a study of blood T cells in healthy people across ages. Through a sample-barcoded 5' primer and a J-beta primer mix, a second PCR was run for about 6 to 11 cycles. TCRdb re-analysed the 5' RACE reads in MiXCR, keeping a single row per CDR3 protein. The sample shows about 800,000 distinct CDR3 sequences, roughly 25% of them seen only once. The same sample was also used in a study of T cells of mothers and their children.

The specimen sequenced was blood. All receptors derive from a boy aged 5-17 years in good health.

This clonotype turned up a few times. The V call is TRBV5-6, the J call TRBJ1-3; D unclear. The CDR3 covers 13 residues. V was shortened by 2 bases and J by 4 bases, with 7 bases between the two germline ends. From germline, CDR1 is SGHDT and CDR2 YYEEEE. The CDR3, as DNA: TGTGCCAGCAGCTTTACCGACGGAAACACCATATATTTT. Amino acid sequence: CASSFTDGNTIYF.

This clonotype was seen at least ten times. The chain has TRBV28 and TRBJ1-4; no reliable D call. Germline V gene data show CDR1 as MDHEN and CDR2 as SYDVKM. The length of the CDR3 is 10 residues. The ends were cut back, 7 bases at V and 6 bases at J, with 3 bases in the middle. CDR3 sequence: CASKDEKLFF. CDR3 nucleotide sequence: TGTGCCAGCAAGGATGAAAAACTGTTTTTT.

Only a few counts were recorded for this clonotype. This sequence joins TRBV20-1 and TRBJ2-2; 9 bases are a match to TRBD2. The V segment lost 6 bases and the J segment 2 bases; nucleotides outside the gene matches: 7. CDR1 DFQATT and CDR2 SNEGSKA come from the germline V gene (reference sequence). This CDR3 has 15 residues. The CDR3 DNA reads TGCAGTGCCGAGTATAGCGGGAGAAACACCGGGGAGCTGTTTTTT. Its protein product is CSAEYSGRNTGELFF.

This clonotype was detected many times. The gene calls are TRBV12-3 or TRBV12-4 and TRBJ2-6; D gene uncertain. Trimming pared 6 bases from V and 0 bases from J, leaving 6 bases between. This CDR3 region has 14 residues. CDR3 nucleotides: TGTGCCAGCAGCTTGAACTCTGGGGCCAACGTCCTGACTTTC. Amino acid sequence: CASSLNSGANVLTF.

This clonotype showed up many times. The chain has TRBV6-6 and TRBJ1-6, with 7 nucleotides matching TRBD1. Trimming removed 6 bases from V and 7 bases from J; junction bases left unmatched: 6. CDR3 length: 14 residues. The germline gives CDR1 MNHNY, CDR2 SVGAGI (reference sequence). The CDR3 is CASSPARGNSPLHF. The CDR3 DNA reads as TGTGCCAGCAGCCCCGCCAGGGGGAATTCACCCCTCCACTTT.

This clonotype was recorded at least ten times. The CDR3 DNA is TGTGCCACCAGCAGGGAAGACAGGGGGCAAGAGACCCAGTACTTC. This codes for CATSREDRGQETQYF. The chain joins TRBV15 to TRBJ2-5; TRBD1 agrees at 9 bases. V shed 3 bases and J 2 bases; nucleotides not matched to a gene: 4. Per the germline V gene, CDR1 is LNHNV and CDR2 is YYDKDF (reference sequence). The CDR3 sequence is 15 residues long. Full variable domain (outside the CDR3, taken from reference TRBV15 and TRBJ2-5): DAMVIQNPRYQVTQFGKPVTLSCSQTLNHNVMYWYQQKSSQAPKLLFHYYDKDFNNEADTPDNFQSRRPNTSFCFLDIRSPGLGDTAMYLCATSREDRGQETQYFGPGTRLLVL.

The chain uses TRBV10-3 and TRBJ1-1; D not resolved. This CDR3 comprises 12 residues. V lost 4 bases to trimming and J lost 4 bases, with 7 bases between them. Germline V gene data show CDR1 as ENHRY and CDR2 as SYGVKD. CDR3 sequence reads: CAISAQSTEAFF. In DNA form, the CDR3 reads TGTGCCATCAGTGCTCAGAGCACTGAAGCTTTCTTT.

The gene calls are TRBV7-2 and TRBJ2-7; no definite D call. V was clipped by 4 bases and J by 6 bases, with 19 bases between them. CDR3 length: 15 residues. Germline CDR1 is SGHTA and CDR2 is FQGNSA. The DNA of the CDR3 is TGTGCCAGCAGCTCCACCATCACCCGGGCCACCGAGCAGTACTTC. It yields the protein CASSSTITRATEQYF.

This clonotype was found a few times. The gene calls are TRBV28 and TRBJ1-4; D remains ambiguous. The CDR3 covers 14 residues. V was shortened by 2 bases and J by 0 bases, with 4 bases between the two germline ends. Germline CDR1 reads MDHEN; CDR2 reads SYDVKM. The CDR3 bases are TGTGCCAGCAGTTTACATTCAACTAATGAAAAACTGTTTTTT. Translated, it gives CASSLHSTNEKLFF.

The CDR3 loop reads CSVNGELETQYF. CDR3 DNA: TGCAGCGTTAACGGGGAGTTAGAGACCCAGTACTTC. The chain recombines TRBV29-1 with TRBJ2-5; D perhaps matches TRBD2 (5 bases). Trimming shortened V by 5 bases and J by 4 bases, and 11 bases separated the two germline ends. The CDR3 runs 12 residues. CDR1 is SQVTM and CDR2 is ANQGSEA in the germline V gene.

This clonotype was counted between two and nine times. The V call is TRBV10-3, the J call TRBJ2-2; perhaps TRBD2 as D (6 bases). The V and J ends lost 2 bases and 3 bases respectively, with 7 bases between them. The CDR3 extends over 14 amino acids. Germline V gene sequence: CDR1 ENHRY, CDR2 SYGVKD. For the CDR3, the DNA is TGTGCCATCAGTGAGAGGGAGGACACCGGGGAGCTGTTTTTT. Protein product: CAISEREDTGELFF.

This clonotype was seen more than once but under ten times. V and J are TRBV20-1 and TRBJ2-7; TRBD2 matches at 11 bases. Germline assignment: CDR1 DFQATT and CDR2 SNEGSKA (reference sequence). With 4 bases clipped from V and 8 bases from J, the junction kept 13 bases outside the gene matches. The CDR3 sequence is 15 residues long. DNA of the CDR3: TGCAGTGCTAAACCACCGGGACTAGCGGTGACGCAGCAGTACTTC. Translated, it gives CSAKPPGLAVTQQYF.

The rearrangement uses TRBV30 and TRBJ2-5; D tentatively fits TRBD1 or TRBD2 (5 bases each). Germline V gene data show CDR1 as GTSNPN and CDR2 as SVGIG (reference sequence). Trimming took off 2 bases at V and 2 bases at J, with 12 bases between the two ends. The CDR3 extends over 14 amino acids. The CDR3 spells CAWSSWGMQETQYF. The CDR3 nucleotides read TGTGCCTGGAGTTCGTGGGGGATGCAAGAGACCCAGTACTTC.

This chain connects TRBV7-2 to TRBJ2-1; 11 bases are shared with TRBD2. The J call may be wrong; the DNA end is better matched by TRBJ2-7. Per germline, CDR1 SGHTA and CDR2 FQGNSA. This CDR3 has 14 amino acids. CDR3 in amino acids: CASQIAGGNYEQYF. CDR3 DNA: TGTGCCAGCCAGATAGCGGGGGGGAACTACGAGCAGTACTTC.

CDR3 in amino acids: CASSQSPSGINEKLFF. CDR3 DNA sequence: TGTGCCAGCAGCCAAAGCCCCAGCGGGATCAATGAAAAACTGTTTTTT. The rearrangement uses TRBV3-1 and TRBJ1-4, with no clear D. Germline CDR1 LGHDT, CDR2 YNNKEL (reference sequence). Trimming pared 2 bases from V and 5 bases from J, leaving 15 bases between. This CDR3 has 16 amino acids.

Worth noting for this clonotype: Likely a read error: the CDR3 ends without its conserved phenylalanine or tryptophan. The V call is TRBV7-6, the J call TRBJ2-5, with TRBD2 as a possible D gene (5 bases). The J call may not be correct, given that the DNA end is closer to TRBJ2-7. This CDR3 is 13 amino acids long. The germline V gene encodes CDR1 SGHVS and CDR2 FNYEAQ. In nucleotides, the CDR3 is TGTGCCAGCAGCCCAGACTATTCCTACGAGCAGTACCTC. Its protein is CASSPDYSYEQYL.

This rearrangement joins TRBV7-2 to TRBJ1-5; D unclear. CDR3 length: 13 residues. Trimming stripped 4 bases from V and 7 bases from J, with 11 bases between. Germline assignment: CDR1 SGHTA and CDR2 FQGNSA. This chain's CDR3 is CASSYSQAQPQHF. Here the CDR3 DNA reads TGTGCCAGCAGCTATTCCCAGGCCCAGCCCCAGCATTTT.

This sequence joins TRBV7-2 and TRBJ2-7, with D tentatively TRBD2 (6 bases). CDR3 size: 16 residues. Trimming shortened V by 5 bases and J by 3 bases, and 20 bases separated the two germline ends. Germline V gives CDR1 SGHTA, CDR2 FQGNSA. In DNA form, the CDR3 reads TGTGCCAGCAGCCGAGACGGGACCCCGGGAGTCTACGAGCAGTACTTC. This gives the protein CASSRDGTPGVYEQYF.

This clonotype was observed a handful of times. The V and J genes are TRBV7-9 and TRBJ1-3, with 9 bases lining up with TRBD1. From germline, CDR1 is SEHNR and CDR2 FQNEAQ (reference sequence). The CDR3 has 14 amino acids. The trim removed 6 bases at V and 2 bases at J, leaving 2 bases unmatched. The DNA for the CDR3 is TGTGCCAGCAGAAGACAGGGGGCTGGAAACACCATATATTTT. As protein: CASRRQGAGNTIYF.

The rearrangement uses TRBV5-5 and TRBJ2-1; TRBD2 agrees at 11 bases. Germline loops: CDR1 SGHKS, CDR2 YYEKEE (reference sequence). This CDR3 has 15 amino acids. The V gene end was trimmed by 0 bases and the J gene end by 8 bases; junction bases not matched to a gene: 4. The CDR3 sequence: CASSLATLAGDEQFF. CDR3 DNA: TGTGCCAGCAGCTTGGCGACACTAGCGGGAGATGAGCAGTTCTTC.

With respect to this clonotype: One end of the junction varies from germline; a read error may be responsible. This CDR3 is CSVAHSNPGELFF. The DNA for the CDR3 is TGCAGCGTTGCTCACTCGAACCCCGGGGAGCTGTTTTTT. The chain combines TRBV29-1 with TRBJ2-2; no definite D call. The CDR3 spans 13 residues. Per germline, CDR1 SQVTM and CDR2 ANQGSEA.

This chain connects TRBV6-2 or TRBV6-3 to TRBJ2-7, with 12 bases fitting TRBD2. V shed 5 bases, J shed 12 bases, and the junction held 8 bases outside the gene matches. Germline V gene data show CDR1 as MNHEY and CDR2 as SVGEGT. The CDR3 totals 13 residues. The CDR3 loop reads CASSVGLAGSLYF. DNA of the CDR3: TGTGCCAGCAGTGTTGGACTAGCGGGAAGTCTGTACTTC.

The chain couples TRBV20-1 to TRBJ2-1; a possible D gene is TRBD1 (6 bases). The CDR3 is 13 amino acids. The germline V and J ends were trimmed by 0 bases and 8 bases, with 11 bases remaining between them. Germline V gene lookup returns CDR1 DFQATT and CDR2 SNEGSKA (reference sequence). The CDR3 DNA is TGCAGTGCTAGAGACGGGACACTCGATGAGCAGTTCTTC. Amino acid sequence: CSARDGTLDEQFF.

This chain connects TRBV12-3 or TRBV12-4 to TRBJ2-6, with TRBD1 matching over 7 bases. This CDR3 is built from 17 residues. V gave up 6 bases and J gave up 0 bases; unmatched junction bases: 8. The CDR3 is CASSPRGPSSGANVLTF. CDR3 bases: TGTGCCAGCAGCCCAAGGGGGCCTTCCTCTGGGGCCAACGTCCTGACTTTC.

This chain links TRBV7-9 with TRBJ2-5, with 7 bases lining up with TRBD1. The DNA end is more similar to TRBJ2-7, so the J call may be wrong. This CDR3 is built from 14 residues. Germline V CDR1 and CDR2: SEHNR, FQNEAQ (reference sequence). CDR3 in amino acids: CASSPEGAENEQYF. DNA of the CDR3: TGTGCCAGCAGCCCCGAGGGGGCAGAAAACGAGCAGTACTTC.

The V gene is TRBV9, the J gene TRBJ2-1, with 9 nucleotides matching TRBD1. CDR1 is SGDLS and CDR2 is YYNGEE in the germline V gene. This CDR3 has 16 residues. Unmatched junction bases numbered 12, after V lost 4 bases and J lost 7 bases. The DNA for the CDR3 is TGTGCCAGCAGCCCCCACACCGGGACAGGGATTAATGAGCAGTTCTTC. Translated, it gives CASSPHTGTGINEQFF.

This clonotype came up a few times. The J gene is TRBJ2-2, the V gene TRBV6-5; D is uncertain. V lost 6 bases and J lost 9, with 14 bases in between. CDR1 is MNHEY and CDR2 is SVGAGI in the germline V gene. The CDR3 extends over 13 amino acids. The CDR3 is CASSPKYGRELFF. The CDR3 coding sequence is TGTGCCAGCAGCCCAAAATATGGCCGGGAGCTGTTTTTT.